Listed below are T cell receptor beta chains from one sample, sequenced in a study of blood T cells in healthy people across ages. Each CDR3 protein gets one entry after TCRdb re-called the 5' RACE reads with MiXCR. The sample has about 620,000 distinct CDR3 sequences, roughly 21% seen once. The sample taken for sequencing was blood. These receptors were obtained from a man between 70 and 80 years old in good health. Both conserved end residues are part of each CDR3. D genes are given only for firm matches. Rows give clone size only sometimes, using once, few, many, or a class for an expanded clone.

>TRBJ2-1|NA|TRBV4-1|TRBD2
CASSSRDAGTNNEQFF
TGCGCCAGCAGCAGCCGGGACGCCGGGACTAACAATGAGCAGTTCTTC
>TRBJ1-1|few|TRBV12-5|NA
CASGGRTTDAFF
TGTGCTAGTGGAGGACGGACCACTGATGCTTTCTTT
>TRBJ2-5|few|TRBV29-1|NA
CSVGSERDSRYF
TGCAGCGTTGGATCTGAAAGAGACTCCCGGTACTTC
>TRBJ2-7|NA|TRBV20-1|NA
CSALVNSYEQYF
TGCAGTGCCCTGGTCAATTCCTACGAGCAGTACTTC
>TRBJ2-7|NA|TRBV6-2/TRBV6-3|TRBD1
CASRDREGNEQYF
TGTGCCAGCCGGGACAGGGAAGGAAACGAGCAGTACTTC
>TRBJ2-7|NA|TRBV5-1|TRBD1
CASSLFGGQGMYEQYF
TGCGCCAGCAGCTTATTTGGGGGACAGGGTATGTACGAGCAGTACTTC
>TRBJ2-4|NA|TRBV10-1|TRBD2
CARPSGRGNIQYF
TGCGCCAGACCTAGCGGGAGGGGGAACATTCAGTACTTC
>TRBJ2-6|NA|TRBV14|NA
CASSQVDFDSGANVPTF
TGTGCCAGCAGCCAAGTTGATTTCGACTCTGGGGCCAACGTCCCGACTTTC
>TRBJ2-5|few|TRBV5-1|TRBD2
CASSFSGRDETQYF
TGCGCCAGCAGTTTTTCGGGGAGGGACGAGACCCAGTACTTC
>TRBJ2-3|few|TRBV7-2|NA
CASSSRSGGTSTDTQYF
TGTGCCAGCAGCTCGCGGAGCGGCGGGACTAGCACAGATACGCAGTATTTT
>TRBJ2-1|few|TRBV29-1|NA
CSISPTGPSSYNEQFF
TGCAGCATATCCCCCACCGGACCCAGCTCCTACAATGAGCAGTTCTTC